The T cell receptor beta chain described here comes from a study of blood T cell repertoires in COVID-19. Original processing methods: Nucleated cell number was recorded as an estimate derived from reference gene primer amplification. The data were produced by immunoSEQ multiplex PCR, yet TCRdb's version contains in-frame clones alone and is incomplete. V, J and clone size derive from that table, while D and trimming were established from the DNA sequence. Among 150,000 to 190,000 clones, approximately 84% were seen once, and the ten largest hold 8.3%. CDR3 length equals 13 residues. The V end was cut by 6 bases, the J end by 4 bases, with 12 bases between. CDR1 and CDR2 from the germline V gene are LNHDA and SQIVND (reference sequence). To note about this clone: Additional DNA sequences in this sample encode the identical CDR3.

This clonotype was obtained from a woman in her sixties or seventies with COVID-19, enrolled during active disease. This sequence joins TRBV19 and TRBJ1-1; tentative D call: TRBD1 (5 bases). Sequenced input: peripheral blood. The chain's CDR3 is CASSRDRGTEAFF. The CDR3 DNA reads as TGTGCCAGTAGCCGCGACAGAGGCACTGAAGCTTTCTTT.